Listed below are T cell receptor beta chains from one sample, sequenced in a study of shared clonotypes between healthy human individuals. This table comes from immunoSEQ multiplex PCR, and its TCRdb copy is limited to in-frame clones, with some not included. The sample holds approximately 2,000,000 clones, approximately 92% seen once. The specimen was naive CD8+ T cells from PBMCs. The source of these receptors is a man between 18 and 35 years old in good health. Some clones in this sample may be carry-over from other donors' samples. CDR3s include the opening cysteine and the closing phenylalanine or tryptophan. Fields, in order: V gene, J gene, D gene, clone size, CDR3 protein, CDR3 DNA. D genes are given only for firm matches. Not all rows give a size; the values are once, few, many and, for expanded clones, a class.

V gene: TRBV29-1; J gene: TRBJ1-1; D gene: -; clone size: few; CDR3 protein: CSANGGDGENTEAFF; CDR3 DNA: TGCAGCGCCAATGGGGGGGACGGTGAGAACACTGAAGCTTTCTTT
V gene: TRBV19; J gene: TRBJ2-7; D gene: TRBD1; clone size: -; CDR3 protein: CASRSGQGPYEQYF; CDR3 DNA: TGTGCCAGTAGATCAGGACAGGGACCCTACGAGCAGTACTTC
V gene: TRBV10-3; J gene: TRBJ2-3; D gene: -; clone size: -; CDR3 protein: CAISESQRGISTDTQYF; CDR3 DNA: TGTGCCATCAGTGAGTCACAGAGGGGGATTAGCACAGATACGCAGTATTTT
V gene: TRBV27; J gene: TRBJ2-7; D gene: -; clone size: -; CDR3 protein: CASSFGQNYEQYF; CDR3 DNA: TGTGCCAGCAGTTTCGGTCAGAACTACGAGCAGTACTTC
V gene: TRBV19; J gene: TRBJ1-1; D gene: -; clone size: -; CDR3 protein: CASSPQAGHLNTEAFF; CDR3 DNA: TGTGCCAGTAGTCCCCAGGCGGGCCACTTGAACACTGAAGCTTTCTTT
V gene: TRBV2; J gene: TRBJ2-1; D gene: TRBD2; clone size: once; CDR3 protein: CASSGLAGHNEQFF; CDR3 DNA: TGTGCCAGCAGTGGCCTAGCGGGGCACAATGAGCAGTTCTTC
V gene: TRBV7-2; J gene: TRBJ2-7; D gene: TRBD1; clone size: -; CDR3 protein: CASSSADRGRSYEQYF; CDR3 DNA: TGTGCCAGCAGCTCTGCGGACAGGGGGCGCTCCTACGAGCAGTACTTC
V gene: TRBV27; J gene: TRBJ1-5; D gene: -; clone size: -; CDR3 protein: CASSLLGKYSNQPQHF; CDR3 DNA: TGTGCCAGCAGTTTATTAGGGAAATATAGCAATCAGCCCCAGCATTTT
V gene: TRBV6-1; J gene: TRBJ2-7; D gene: -; clone size: -; CDR3 protein: CASNPRRTYEQYF; CDR3 DNA: TGTGCCAGCAATCCTAGAAGGACCTACGAGCAGTACTTC
V gene: TRBV5-1; J gene: TRBJ2-5; D gene: TRBD2; clone size: once; CDR3 protein: CASSPGTSGRGETQYF; CDR3 DNA: TGCGCCAGCAGCCCTGGCACCAGCGGGAGGGGAGAGACCCAGTACTTC
V gene: TRBV6-5; J gene: TRBJ2-7; D gene: -; clone size: -; CDR3 protein: CASSYGGLLYEQYF; CDR3 DNA: TGTGCCAGCAGTTACGGGGGACTCCTCTACGAGCAGTACTTC
V gene: TRBV27; J gene: TRBJ2-7; D gene: TRBD1; clone size: -; CDR3 protein: CASSLSYRGYSYEQYF; CDR3 DNA: TGTGCCAGCAGTTTATCTTACAGGGGGTACTCCTACGAGCAGTACTTC
V gene: TRBV10-3; J gene: TRBJ1-2; D gene: -; clone size: -; CDR3 protein: CAISESGVELYGYTF; CDR3 DNA: TGTGCCATCAGTGAGTCAGGCGTGGAATTGTATGGCTACACCTTC
V gene: TRBV21-1; J gene: TRBJ1-2; D gene: -; clone size: -; CDR3 protein: CASSKGQTNYGYTF; CDR3 DNA: TGTGCCAGCAGCAAGGGACAGACTAACTATGGCTACACCTTC
V gene: TRBV5-6; J gene: TRBJ2-3; D gene: TRBD2; clone size: -; CDR3 protein: CASSFEGLAGADTQYF; CDR3 DNA: TGTGCCAGCAGCTTCGAGGGACTAGCGGGGGCAGATACGCAGTATTTT
V gene: TRBV9; J gene: TRBJ2-7; D gene: -; clone size: -; CDR3 protein: CASSATRGPYEQYF; CDR3 DNA: TGTGCCAGCAGCGCAACAAGGGGCCCCTACGAGCAGTACTTC
V gene: TRBV5-6; J gene: TRBJ2-7; D gene: -; clone size: -; CDR3 protein: CASSPSEGSYEQYF; CDR3 DNA: TGTGCCAGCAGCCCGTCGGAGGGCTCCTACGAGCAGTACTTC
V gene: TRBV6-4; J gene: TRBJ2-3; D gene: TRBD2; clone size: -; CDR3 protein: CASSDLRTSGRTDTQYF; CDR3 DNA: TGTGCCAGCAGTGACCTAAGGACTAGCGGACGCACAGATACGCAGTATTTT
V gene: TRBV27; J gene: TRBJ2-2; D gene: TRBD1; clone size: -; CDR3 protein: CASSIGRDRGYTAELFF; CDR3 DNA: TGTGCCAGCAGTATTGGCCGGGACAGGGGCTACACCGCCGAGCTGTTTTTT
V gene: TRBV5-1; J gene: TRBJ2-7; D gene: TRBD1; clone size: once; CDR3 protein: CASSSRIQGQTEQYF; CDR3 DNA: TGCGCCAGCAGCTCCCGAATCCAGGGACAGACCGAGCAGTACTTC
V gene: TRBV5-1; J gene: TRBJ2-7; D gene: -; clone size: -; CDR3 protein: CASSLGRVGSYEQYF; CDR3 DNA: TGCGCCAGCAGCTTAGGCAGGGTTGGCTCCTACGAGCAGTACTTC
V gene: TRBV9; J gene: TRBJ2-1; D gene: TRBD2; clone size: -; CDR3 protein: CASSTRTSGYNEQFF; CDR3 DNA: TGTGCCAGCAGCACACGGACTAGCGGATACAATGAGCAGTTCTTC
V gene: TRBV9; J gene: TRBJ2-5; D gene: TRBD1; clone size: -; CDR3 protein: CASSVGQKETQYF; CDR3 DNA: TGTGCCAGCAGCGTGGGACAGAAAGAGACCCAGTACTTC
V gene: TRBV7-9; J gene: TRBJ1-2; D gene: -; clone size: -; CDR3 protein: CASSPIGDGYTF; CDR3 DNA: TGTGCCAGCAGCCCGATTGGGGATGGCTACACCTTC
V gene: TRBV15; J gene: TRBJ2-1; D gene: -; clone size: -; CDR3 protein: CATSKGSEPYNEQFF; CDR3 DNA: TGTGCCACCAGCAAAGGATCGGAACCCTACAATGAGCAGTTCTTC
V gene: TRBV28; J gene: TRBJ2-7; D gene: TRBD1; clone size: -; CDR3 protein: CASSPLMDRAVEQYF; CDR3 DNA: TGTGCCAGCAGCCCCCTCATGGACAGGGCAGTCGAGCAGTACTTC
V gene: TRBV19; J gene: TRBJ2-7; D gene: -; clone size: -; CDR3 protein: CASKGKSYEQYF; CDR3 DNA: TGTGCCAGTAAGGGAAAATCCTACGAGCAGTACTTC
V gene: TRBV10-2; J gene: TRBJ1-2; D gene: TRBD1; clone size: -; CDR3 protein: CASRGTEETVYGYTF; CDR3 DNA: TGCGCCAGCAGGGGGACAGAAGAAACAGTCTATGGCTACACCTTC
V gene: TRBV10-3; J gene: TRBJ2-7; D gene: TRBD1; clone size: -; CDR3 protein: CAISLTGGVGHEQYF; CDR3 DNA: TGTGCCATCAGTCTGACAGGGGGAGTTGGCCACGAGCAGTACTTC
V gene: TRBV27; J gene: TRBJ1-1; D gene: -; clone size: -; CDR3 protein: CASRDRAANTEAFF; CDR3 DNA: TGTGCCAGCAGGGACCGGGCCGCGAACACTGAAGCTTTCTTT
V gene: TRBV27; J gene: TRBJ2-7; D gene: TRBD2; clone size: -; CDR3 protein: CASVAGGYGEQYF; CDR3 DNA: TGTGCCAGCGTAGCGGGAGGGTATGGGGAGCAGTACTTC
V gene: TRBV4-1; J gene: TRBJ2-4; D gene: TRBD2; clone size: -; CDR3 protein: CASSQGGLAGLIAKNIQYF; CDR3 DNA: TGCGCCAGCAGCCAAGGAGGGCTAGCGGGATTAATAGCCAAAAACATTCAGTACTTC
V gene: TRBV30; J gene: TRBJ2-1; D gene: TRBD2; clone size: -; CDR3 protein: CAWSVYGRGSSYNEQFF; CDR3 DNA: TGTGCCTGGAGTGTATACGGGCGGGGGAGCTCCTACAATGAGCAGTTCTTC
V gene: TRBV7-8; J gene: TRBJ2-7; D gene: TRBD1; clone size: -; CDR3 protein: CASSFGTGSIEQYF; CDR3 DNA: TGTGCCAGCAGCTTCGGGACAGGGTCAATCGAGCAGTACTTC
V gene: TRBV5-1; J gene: TRBJ1-4; D gene: -; clone size: -; CDR3 protein: CASSLAKLEPTVELNEKLFF; CDR3 DNA: TGCGCCAGCAGCTTGGCCAAGCTCGAGCCGACGGTGGAACTGAATGAAAAACTGTTTTTT
V gene: TRBV7-9; J gene: TRBJ1-1; D gene: -; clone size: few; CDR3 protein: CASSLAMNTEAFF; CDR3 DNA: TGTGCCAGCAGCTTAGCCATGAACACTGAAGCTTTCTTT
V gene: TRBV27; J gene: TRBJ1-1; D gene: -; clone size: -; CDR3 protein: CASSSTPVSTEAFF; CDR3 DNA: TGTGCCAGCAGTTCCACCCCCGTGAGCACTGAAGCTTTCTTT
V gene: TRBV9; J gene: TRBJ2-1; D gene: TRBD2; clone size: -; CDR3 protein: CASSVTSGSSYNEQFF; CDR3 DNA: TGTGCCAGCAGCGTAACAAGCGGGAGCTCCTACAATGAGCAGTTCTTC
V gene: TRBV27; J gene: TRBJ2-7; D gene: TRBD2; clone size: -; CDR3 protein: CASSSGLATYEQYF; CDR3 DNA: TGTGCCAGCAGTTCGGGACTAGCTACCTACGAGCAGTACTTC
V gene: TRBV28; J gene: TRBJ1-2; D gene: -; clone size: -; CDR3 protein: CASSPATWGYGYTF; CDR3 DNA: TGTGCCAGCAGCCCGGCGACATGGGGCTATGGCTACACCTTC
V gene: TRBV4-2; J gene: TRBJ2-1; D gene: -; clone size: -; CDR3 protein: CASSQAGLAEYNEQFF; CDR3 DNA: TGTGCCAGCAGCCAGGCGGGGTTAGCGGAATACAATGAGCAGTTCTTC
V gene: TRBV6-4; J gene: TRBJ2-1; D gene: TRBD2; clone size: -; CDR3 protein: CASSPGLAGALEQFF; CDR3 DNA: TGTGCCAGCAGTCCAGGACTAGCGGGAGCGCTGGAGCAGTTCTTC
V gene: TRBV7-8; J gene: TRBJ1-2; D gene: -; clone size: once; CDR3 protein: CASSSPRQGDYGYTF; CDR3 DNA: TGTGCCAGCAGCTCGCCCCGGCAGGGTGACTATGGCTACACCTTC
V gene: TRBV19; J gene: TRBJ2-5; D gene: TRBD2; clone size: -; CDR3 protein: CASTGTSGSEETQYF; CDR3 DNA: TGTGCCAGTACGGGGACTAGCGGGAGTGAAGAGACCCAGTACTTC
V gene: TRBV7-2; J gene: TRBJ1-2; D gene: -; clone size: -; CDR3 protein: CASSSGVAGAYGYTF; CDR3 DNA: TGTGCCAGCAGTTCCGGGGTGGCAGGAGCCTATGGCTACACCTTC
V gene: TRBV7-9; J gene: TRBJ1-2; D gene: -; clone size: -; CDR3 protein: CASSEDSGDPSGEDYGYTF; CDR3 DNA: TGTGCCAGCAGCGAGGACAGCGGCGATCCCTCCGGAGAGGACTATGGCTACACCTTC
V gene: TRBV4-1; J gene: TRBJ2-7; D gene: TRBD2; clone size: -; CDR3 protein: CASSQVRLAGTYEQYF; CDR3 DNA: TGCGCCAGCAGCCAAGTAAGACTAGCGGGGACCTACGAGCAGTACTTC
V gene: TRBV28; J gene: TRBJ2-1; D gene: -; clone size: -; CDR3 protein: CASSLSGRGEVSDEQFF; CDR3 DNA: TGTGCCAGCAGTTTAAGCGGCAGGGGGGAAGTCAGCGATGAGCAGTTCTTC
V gene: TRBV23-1; J gene: TRBJ1-4; D gene: TRBD1; clone size: -; CDR3 protein: CASRRQGEKQPNEKLFF; CDR3 DNA: TGCGCCAGCAGGCGACAGGGCGAAAAACAACCTAATGAAAAACTGTTTTTT
V gene: TRBV7-6; J gene: TRBJ2-1; D gene: TRBD1; clone size: -; CDR3 protein: CASSLRDRPNEQFF; CDR3 DNA: TGTGCCAGCAGCTTACGGGACAGACCAAATGAGCAGTTCTTC
V gene: TRBV2; J gene: TRBJ2-7; D gene: -; clone size: -; CDR3 protein: CASRADRPYEQYF; CDR3 DNA: TGTGCCAGCAGGGCCGACAGGCCCTACGAGCAGTACTTC
V gene: TRBV27; J gene: TRBJ1-1; D gene: TRBD1; clone size: -; CDR3 protein: CASSSGTVNTEAFF; CDR3 DNA: TGTGCCAGCAGTTCCGGGACAGTGAACACTGAAGCTTTCTTT
V gene: TRBV28; J gene: TRBJ2-3; D gene: -; clone size: -; CDR3 protein: CASSSLADTQYF; CDR3 DNA: TGTGCCAGCAGTTCCCTAGCGGATACGCAGTATTTT
V gene: TRBV4-1; J gene: TRBJ2-7; D gene: -; clone size: -; CDR3 protein: CASSQEAGVKNEQYF; CDR3 DNA: TGCGCCAGCAGCCAAGAGGCAGGGGTAAAGAACGAGCAGTACTTC
V gene: TRBV7-9; J gene: TRBJ2-5; D gene: -; clone size: -; CDR3 protein: CASSEDSTQYF; CDR3 DNA: TGTGCCAGCAGCGAGGACTCAACCCAGTACTTC
V gene: TRBV7-9; J gene: TRBJ2-3; D gene: -; clone size: -; CDR3 protein: CASSLTVGSTDTQYF; CDR3 DNA: TGTGCCAGCAGCTTAACCGTGGGTAGCACAGATACGCAGTATTTT
V gene: TRBV11-1; J gene: TRBJ2-7; D gene: TRBD2; clone size: -; CDR3 protein: CASSFWTSGIRDEQYF; CDR3 DNA: TGTGCCAGCAGCTTTTGGACTAGCGGGATTAGGGACGAGCAGTACTTC